This TCR beta chain was documented in a study of CD8 T cells in Susac syndrome. Trimming shortened V by 4 bases and J by 1 base, and 6 bases separated the two germline ends. CDR1 KGHDR and CDR2 SFDVKD come from the germline V gene. The CDR3 totals 14 residues. cDNA came from 0.5 to 1 ug RNA primed by random hexamers. An immunoSEQ multiplex PCR amplified TCR beta CDR3 over 54 Vbeta and 13 Jbeta. TCRdb re-called the immunoSEQ multiplex PCR reads through MiXCR, storing one row per CDR3 protein. The table has nearly 70,000 distinct CDR3 sequences, just under 95% seen once. Sequencing of TCR beta was undertaken in CD8+ and CD4+ T cells derived from blood.

The source material was CD8+ T cells from PBMCs. The receptor was isolated from a human donor in good health. The genes are TRBV24-1 and TRBJ2-2; D may correspond to TRBD1 or TRBD2 (5 bases each). The CDR3 sequence: CATSEGVNTGELFF. CDR3 DNA sequence: TGTGCCACCAGTGAGGGGGTGAACACCGGGGAGCTGTTTTTT.